This T cell receptor beta chain was sequenced for a study of cytomegalovirus exposure and HLA in healthy donors. Looking at the study overall: The roughly 120 validation repertoires, a later analysis reported, used the same platform as the approximately 730 repertoires from the first cohort.

The junction had 20 bases not matched to a gene; V was cut back by 2 bases and J by 4 bases. This CDR3 spans 20 amino acids. Germline V lookup: CDR1 SNHLY, CDR2 FYNNEI. About this clone itself: Its matching antigen is unknown.

Overall study results and limits: Some TCR beta chains (164 of them) were listed as cytomegalovirus-associated.

Assay used: immunoSEQ multiplex PCR; TCRdb lists only in-frame clones, some missing. Here the sample spans roughly 260,000 clones, around 90% being singletons. Material: PBMCs. The TCR was taken from a woman under 30 in good health and CMV-seronegative. V and J are TRBV2 and TRBJ1-5; TRBD1 matches 7 bases. The CDR3: CASSEPRDRDDLMGNQPQHF. In nucleotides, the CDR3 is TGTGCCAGCAGTGAACCCCGAGACAGGGACGATCTCATGGGGAATCAGCCCCAGCATTTT.